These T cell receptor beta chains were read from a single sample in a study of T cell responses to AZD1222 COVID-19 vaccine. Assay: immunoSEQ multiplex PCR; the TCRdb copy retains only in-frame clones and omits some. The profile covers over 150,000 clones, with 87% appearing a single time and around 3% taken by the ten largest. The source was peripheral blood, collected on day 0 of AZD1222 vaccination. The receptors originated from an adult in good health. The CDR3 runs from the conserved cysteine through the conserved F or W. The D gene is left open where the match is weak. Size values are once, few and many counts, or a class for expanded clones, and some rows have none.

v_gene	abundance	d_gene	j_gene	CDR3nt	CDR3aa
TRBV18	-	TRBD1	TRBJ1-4	TGTGCCAGCTCTCACGGGACAGGGGATGAAAAACTGTTTTTT	CASSHGTGDEKLFF
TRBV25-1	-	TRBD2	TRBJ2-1	TGTGCCAGCAGTGAATTTTTAGCGGGAGGCTCGTACAATGAGCAGTTCTTC	CASSEFLAGGSYNEQFF
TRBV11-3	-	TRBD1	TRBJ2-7	TGTGCCAGCAGCTTAGGAGGGACAGGGTGGCACGAGCAGTACTTC	CASSLGGTGWHEQYF
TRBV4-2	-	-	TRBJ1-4	TGTGCCAGCAGCCAAGATCGTTTTTCGGGGAGGGAAAAACTGTTTTTT	CASSQDRFSGREKLFF
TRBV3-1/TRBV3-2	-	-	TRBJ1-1	TGTGCCAGCAGCCAAGATAGGCCAGGCGAAGCTTTCTTT	CASSQDRPGEAFF
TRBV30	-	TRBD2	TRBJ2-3	TGTGCCTGGAGTACTCTAGCGGTGGCCACAGATACGCAGTATTTT	CAWSTLAVATDTQYF
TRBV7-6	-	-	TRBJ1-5	TGTGCCAGCAGCTTGACCGACGGTAGCAATCAGCCCCAGCATTTT	CASSLTDGSNQPQHF
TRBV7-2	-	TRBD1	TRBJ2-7	TGTGCCAGCAGCTTATTACAGGGGGCCGCCGAGCAGTACTTC	CASSLLQGAAEQYF
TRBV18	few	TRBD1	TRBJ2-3	TGTGCCAGCCGACAGGGGAAAGAAGGTACGCAGTATTTT	CASRQGKEGTQYF
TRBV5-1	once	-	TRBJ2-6	TGCGCCAGCAGCTTCGAGAGCTCTGGGGCCAACGTCCTGACTTTC	CASSFESSGANVLTF
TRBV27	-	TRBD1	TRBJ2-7	TGTGCCAGCAGCCGCTATCAGGGGGCCTCCTACGAGCAGTACTTC	CASSRYQGASYEQYF
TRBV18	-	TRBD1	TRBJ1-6	TGTGCCAGCTCATACGGACAGGTCAATTCACCCCTCCACTTT	CASSYGQVNSPLHF
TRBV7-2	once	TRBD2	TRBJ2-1	TGTGCCAGCAGCGCCCCCTCCGCGGGAGGGGGGTCCAATGAGCAGTTCTTC	CASSAPSAGGGSNEQFF
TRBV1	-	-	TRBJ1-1	TGCACCAGCAGCCAAGATCGAGGTACTGAAGCTTTCTTT	CTSSQDRGTEAFF
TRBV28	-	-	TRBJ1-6	TGTGCCAGCAGTCCCCAGGGGTACAATTCACCCCTCCACTTT	CASSPQGYNSPLHF
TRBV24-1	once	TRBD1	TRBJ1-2	TGTGCCACCAGTGAACAAACCCGGACAGGGGGCGACTATGGCTACACCTTC	CATSEQTRTGGDYGYTF
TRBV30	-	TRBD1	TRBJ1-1	TGTGCCTGGAGTCCACAACCAGGGACAGGGCGCAACACTGAAGCTTTCTTT	CAWSPQPGTGRNTEAFF
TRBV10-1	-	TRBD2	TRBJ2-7	TGCGCCACCGGACTAGCGGGATTCGACGAGCAGTACTTC	CATGLAGFDEQYF
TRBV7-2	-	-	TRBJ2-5	TGTGCCAGCAGCTCCCTTCGCGCGGAGACCCAGTACTTC	CASSSLRAETQYF
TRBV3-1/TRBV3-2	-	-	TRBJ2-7	TGTGCCAGCGCCCGCCAGGAGGGCTACGAGCAGTACTTC	CASARQEGYEQYF
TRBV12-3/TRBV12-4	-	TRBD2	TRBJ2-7	TGTGCCAGCAGTTTCTCTAGCGGCTACGAGCAGTACTTC	CASSFSSGYEQYF
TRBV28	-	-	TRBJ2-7	TGTGCCAGCAGCGACAGGTTGTACCAGTACTTC	CASSDRLYQYF
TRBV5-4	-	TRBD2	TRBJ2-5	TGTGCCAGCAGCTCTAAAAAAGTGGCCCCTAGCGGCCAAGAGACCCAGTACTTC	CASSSKKVAPSGQETQYF
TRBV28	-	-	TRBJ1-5	TGTGCCAGCAGTCCCATGGGTACCTATCAGCCCCAGCATTTT	CASSPMGTYQPQHF
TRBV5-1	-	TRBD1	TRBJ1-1	TGCGCCAGCAGCTCCGCGACAGGGGCCTTGAACACTGAAGCTTTCTTT	CASSSATGALNTEAFF
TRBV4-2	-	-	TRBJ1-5	TGTGCCAGCAGCCAAGATTCCGATAGCAATCAGCCCCAGCATTTT	CASSQDSDSNQPQHF
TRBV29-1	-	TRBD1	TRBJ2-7	TGCAGCGTTTATCCCCCCGGGACAGGGGGCAGCGCCTACGAGCAGTACTTC	CSVYPPGTGGSAYEQYF
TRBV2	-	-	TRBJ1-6	TGTGCCAGCAAACGCGAGAGGGGTAGGTGGGATTCACCCCTCCACTTT	CASKRERGRWDSPLHF
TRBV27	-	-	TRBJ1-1	TGTGCCAGCAGTTTAAAGTGGGGGGGGCGGAACACTGAAGCTTTCTTT	CASSLKWGGRNTEAFF
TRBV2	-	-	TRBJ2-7	TGTGCCAGCACGTTACAGGGCCGTTACGAGCAGTACTTC	CASTLQGRYEQYF
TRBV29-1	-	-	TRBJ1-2	TGCAGCGTTGACTTGATTGCTATCAATGGCTACACCTTC	CSVDLIAINGYTF
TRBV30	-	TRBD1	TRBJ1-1	TGTGCCTGGACCAAGGACAGGCCGAACACTGAAGCTTTCTTT	CAWTKDRPNTEAFF
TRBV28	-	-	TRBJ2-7	TGTGCCAGCACCAATTCCGTATACGAGCAGTACTTC	CASTNSVYEQYF
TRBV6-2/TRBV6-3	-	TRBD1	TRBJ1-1	TGTGCCAGCAGTAACCCAACACAGGGGTCCCGACAGAACACTGAAGCTTTCTTT	CASSNPTQGSRQNTEAFF
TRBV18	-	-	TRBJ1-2	TGTGCCAGCTCACCAACGGGGGGCGACGGCTACACCTTC	CASSPTGGDGYTF
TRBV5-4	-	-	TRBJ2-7	TGTGCCAGCAGCTTTGGGACAAAAGAGCAGTACTTC	CASSFGTKEQYF
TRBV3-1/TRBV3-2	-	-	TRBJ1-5	TGTGCCAGCAGCCAAGGAGGGCTACTTAATCAGCCCCAGCATTTT	CASSQGGLLNQPQHF
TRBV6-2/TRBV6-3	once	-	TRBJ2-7	TGTGCCAGCAGTTACCCGGTGTACGAGCAGTACTTC	CASSYPVYEQYF
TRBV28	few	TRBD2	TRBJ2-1	TGTGCCAGCAGTTTATTGAGCGGGAGGGGAAATGAGCAGTTCTTC	CASSLLSGRGNEQFF
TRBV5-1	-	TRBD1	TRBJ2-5	TGCGCCAGCAGCTTGACAGGGGGGTTCGGAGAGACCCAGTACTTC	CASSLTGGFGETQYF
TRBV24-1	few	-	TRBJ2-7	TGTGCCACGCTACGGGTAGCGGACTACGAGCAGTACTTC	CATLRVADYEQYF
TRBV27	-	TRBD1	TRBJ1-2	TGTGCCAGCAGTTCGACGGACAGGGGGAACTATGGCTACACCTTC	CASSSTDRGNYGYTF
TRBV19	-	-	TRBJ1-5	TGTGCCAGTAGTTCAGTTAGCAATCAGCCCCAGCATTTT	CASSSVSNQPQHF
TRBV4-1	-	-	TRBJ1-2	TGCGCCAGCAGCGCAACACGGGTTGGGCTTGGCTACACCTTC	CASSATRVGLGYTF
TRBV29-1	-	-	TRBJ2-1	TGCAGCGTCGACCGTTGGACGAATGAGCAGTTCTTC	CSVDRWTNEQFF
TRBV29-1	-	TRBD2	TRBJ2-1	TGCAGCGTTCGAAGGACTAGCGGGGCGAGCTCCTACAATGAGCAGTTCTTC	CSVRRTSGASSYNEQFF
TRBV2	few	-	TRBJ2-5	TGTGCCAGCAGTGTTGGGGCCCAACTTCAAGAGACCCAGTACTTC	CASSVGAQLQETQYF
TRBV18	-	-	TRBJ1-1	TGTGCCAGCTCACCTCTGGTCGGCCCTGAAGCTTTCTTT	CASSPLVGPEAFF
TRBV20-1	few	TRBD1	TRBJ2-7	TGCAGTGCTAGTGGGGGGACAGGGGTTAACGAGCAGTACTTC	CSASGGTGVNEQYF
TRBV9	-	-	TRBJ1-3	TGTGCCAGCAGCGTAGGGGGGACACCGAGCTCTGGAAACACCATATATTTT	CASSVGGTPSSGNTIYF
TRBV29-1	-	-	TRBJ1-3	TGCAGCGTTCGGGGGGAGGGGAACACCATATATTTT	CSVRGEGNTIYF
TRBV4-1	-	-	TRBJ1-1	TGCGCCAGCAGCCACGTAGGACGAACGAACACTGAAGCTTTCTTT	CASSHVGRTNTEAFF
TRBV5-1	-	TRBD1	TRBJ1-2	TGCGCCAGCAGCCCATACGGGACAGGGAGTGGAGGCTACACCTTC	CASSPYGTGSGGYTF
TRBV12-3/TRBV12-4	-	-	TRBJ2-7	TGTGCCAGCAGCGGACAGAGCTCCTACGAGCAGTACTTC	CASSGQSSYEQYF
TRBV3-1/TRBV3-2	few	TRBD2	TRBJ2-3	TGTGCCAGCGGTCGAGCGGGAGTCGGCACAGATACGCAGTATTTT	CASGRAGVGTDTQYF